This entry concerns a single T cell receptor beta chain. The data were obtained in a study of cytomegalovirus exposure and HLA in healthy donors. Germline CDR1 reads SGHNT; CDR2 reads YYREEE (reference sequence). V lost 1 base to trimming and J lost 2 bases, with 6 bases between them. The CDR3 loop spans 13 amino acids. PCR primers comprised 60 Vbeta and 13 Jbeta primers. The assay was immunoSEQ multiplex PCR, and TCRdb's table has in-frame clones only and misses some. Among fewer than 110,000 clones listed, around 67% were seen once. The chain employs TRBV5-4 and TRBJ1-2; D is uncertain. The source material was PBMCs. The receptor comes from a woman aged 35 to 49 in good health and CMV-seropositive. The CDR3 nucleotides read TGTGCCAGCAGCTTGCGACTCAACTATGGCTACACCTTC. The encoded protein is CASSLRLNYGYTF.